These 6 T cell receptor beta chains came from one sample sequenced in a study of identical twins. Via MiXCR, TCRdb re-called the 5' RACE reads, giving one row per CDR3 protein. Of more than 350,000 distinct CDR3 sequences detected, approximately 10% appear once; the ten largest clones hold more than 8%. Sequencing used naive T cells sorted from blood. These receptors all stem from a woman between 50 and 59 years old in good health.

Comments on this clonotype: One junction end disagrees with the germline gene, perhaps due to a read error. The chain uses TRBV27 and TRBJ2-7; tentatively, D is TRBD1 (5 bases). This CDR3 is built from 13 residues. Germline V gene data show CDR1 as MNHEY and CDR2 as SMNVEV (reference sequence). CDR3 loop: CASSLRQGYEQCF. In nucleotides, the CDR3 is TGTGCCAGCAGTTTGAGGCAGGGCTACGAGCAGTGCTTC.

This clonotype was recorded a few times. V is TRBV4-1 and J is TRBJ1-4; no definite D call. Germline CDR1 MGHRA, CDR2 YSYEKL. This CDR3 is built from 15 residues. V shed 0 bases and J shed 5 bases, with 10 bases lying between them. DNA of the CDR3: TGCGCCAGCAGCCAAGATCTAGGTGGGAATGAAAAACTGTTTTTT. Protein: CASSQDLGGNEKLFF.

This clonotype was recorded at least ten times. The chain links TRBV5-1 to TRBJ2-1; D possibly corresponds to TRBD2 (5 bases). Germline V CDR1 and CDR2: SGHRS, YFSETQ. Trimming cost V 6 bases and J 4 bases, with 17 bases left between them. The CDR3 length is 15 residues. CDR3 nucleotide sequence: TGCGCCAGCAAGAAGGTTGGCCCGGGATACAATGAGCAGTTCTTC. Amino acids: CASKKVGPGYNEQFF.

This clonotype was observed a handful of times. The genes are TRBV12-3 or TRBV12-4 and TRBJ2-1; 9 nucleotides line up with TRBD2. The CDR3 is made up of 16 amino acids. Losses at the gene ends were 6 bases for V and 9 bases for J; bases not matched to a gene: 15. Here the CDR3 DNA reads TGTGCCAGCAGCCCTGTCGGGACTAGCAAGATTGGTGAGCAGTTCTTC. It codes for CASSPVGTSKIGEQFF.

This clonotype was counted many times. This chain links TRBV5-1 with TRBJ2-3; 7 bases line up with TRBD1. The CDR3 spans 14 residues. Per germline, CDR1 SGHRS and CDR2 YFSETQ. After removal of 4 bases from V and 1 base from J, the junction contained 3 bases not matched to a gene. CDR3 sequence reads: CASSIDRGTDTQYF. CDR3 coding DNA: TGCGCCAGCAGCATTGACAGGGGCACAGATACGCAGTATTTT. The full variable domain, completed using reference TRBV5-1 and TRBJ2-3, is KAGVTQTPRYLIKTRGQQVTLSCSPISGHRSVSWYQQTPGQGLQFLFEYFSETQRNKGNFPGRFSGRQFSNSRSEMNVSTLELGDSALYLCASSIDRGTDTQYFGPGTRLTVL.

This clonotype was observed a handful of times. The chain uses TRBV12-3 or TRBV12-4 and TRBJ1-1, with D perhaps matching TRBD1 (6 bases). Trimming took 3 bases from V and 10 from J, leaving 9 bases between them. The CDR3 totals 11 residues. The chain's CDR3 is CASSFRGAAFF. The CDR3 region has the DNA TGTGCCAGCAGTTTTCGGGGGGCAGCTTTCTTT.